The 2 T cell receptor beta chains presented below share a single source sample, sequenced in a study of shared clonotypes between healthy human individuals. Profiled with immunoSEQ multiplex PCR; TCRdb holds only in-frame clones, not every one. The profile shows millions of clones, over 90% of them singletons. The sequenced material came from naive CD4+ T cells from PBMCs. The subset denotes: CD45RA+ positively selected. The receptors were gathered from a man between 18 and 35 years old in good health. Some clones in this sample may be carry-over from other donors' samples.

The gene calls are TRBV2 and TRBJ2-1, with TRBD1 matching over 7 bases. Germline lookup yields CDR1 SNHLY and CDR2 FYNNEI. The junction had 3 bases not matched to a gene; V was cut back by 7 bases and J by 6 bases. CDR3 length: 12 amino acids. CDR3 amino acids: CASKRQGNEQFF. CDR3 DNA sequence: TGTGCCAGCAAGAGACAGGGCAATGAGCAGTTCTTC.

As for this clone: Other DNA sequences of this sample code for an identical CDR3. This chain connects TRBV5-4 to TRBJ1-4; D unresolved. Trimming stripped 0 bases from V and 0 bases from J, with 6 bases between. This CDR3 contains 15 residues. The V gene's germline CDR1 is SGHNT and CDR2 YYREEE (reference sequence). This CDR3 is CASSLGGATNEKLFF. DNA of the CDR3: TGTGCCAGCAGCTTGGGGGGTGCAACTAATGAAAAACTGTTTTTT.